This T cell receptor (beta chain) came from a study of cytomegalovirus exposure and HLA in healthy donors (dated by TCRdb to about 2017). Background on the whole study: An earlier analysis of 550 to 700 of the donors reported approximately 300 Gb of sequence data and 117 million unique TCR beta sequences from about 200 million T cells. An early release that covered more than 550 HLA-typed donors contained approximately 290 gigabases of sequencing data and tens of millions of unique TCR sequences. Of the roughly 410 genotyped donors, 80% to 90% were placed in the genetic ancestry cluster associated with self-reported Caucasian donors. The study was designed to test whether signatures of past pathogen exposure could be identified by cataloging public T cell receptors. The study profiled the T cell repertoires of 500 to 800 subjects by immunosequencing and related them to cytomegalovirus serostatus. A separate validation cohort of over 95 different subjects was used in addition to the 666-subject first cohort. The study combined high-throughput TCR immunosequencing, statistical association of individual TCRs with disease status, and machine learning to predict cytomegalovirus infection status. In a later analysis, previously published TCR beta repertoires from 666 donors were re-analyzed and high-resolution HLA genotyping was added so that TCR occurrence patterns could be studied. Rather than using new phenotypic data, the later analysis identified candidate immune exposures from TCR beta sequences and from how often those sequences occurred across donors. In an earlier analysis of more than 550 of the donors, high-throughput TCR beta sequencing was used to judge whether each TCR beta V gene segment behaved as functional or pseudogenic. Alongside the repertoire data, information on donor age, sex, ethnicity and CMV serostatus was compiled. Genome-wide SNP genotypes for about 55% of the roughly 670 donors were used in a later genetic analysis, which treated that subset as a discovery cohort. All discovery cohort repertoires had been generated on a single sequencing platform. HLA typing included class I and class II loci at four-digit resolution. Typing coverage varied by locus: roughly 620-640 donors for A, B, C, DRB1 and DQB1; roughly 500 for DQA1; about 590 for DPA1; fewer than 480 for DPB1. Four to six DR-DQ haplotypes were handled as single units for association and clustering because linkage in the cohort was strong. Across about 370 genotyped donors of the cohort, an average of about 240,000 unique TCR beta nucleotide sequences per donor were sequenced, and about a sixth of those sequences were non-productive. The paper's findings and limits, for the study overall: Because counts were too low, roughly 18 rarely observed V segments, including chromosome 9 orphons, were left out of the earlier analysis of over 550 of the donors. A cluster of highly shared sequence variants was judged likely to be a technical artifact of the sequencing pipeline. Assigning TCR associations to individual alleles was difficult when HLA alleles, especially DR and DQ, strongly co-occurred. In an earlier analysis of 587 of the donors, most TCR beta V segments appeared in productive rearrangements about 87% or about 30% of the time, broadly matching IMGT annotations. A further reported finding was that TCR beta sequences accurately predicted the HLA-A and HLA-B alleles for most subjects in the first cohort. Immune exposure information for the cohort was limited to CMV serostatus. Roughly uniform sequencing depth across donors was assumed in presence/absence analyses, although this assumption may not hold. In a later analysis, TCR association rates were found to vary across HLA loci, with the most associated TCRs seen for DRB1 alleles and the fewest for HLA-C alleles. It was suggested by the authors that the approach could potentially be generalized to other disease states and immunological phenotypes. In vitro tests confirmed that a few of the cytomegalovirus-associated TCR beta chains recognize cytomegalovirus antigens. Most TCR sequences were seen in very few donors, while some public TCRs were found in many individuals. Because HLA typing was unavailable for some donors at each locus, only the typed subset was used in association tests. A later analysis found that most CMV-associated TCR beta chains appeared HLA-restricted, with HLA associations seemingly driven largely by CMV exposure. Correlated functional status among segregating V segments might reflect linkage disequilibrium, but an unknown experimental factor could not be ruled out. A later analysis found that HLA-associated TCR beta chains were more clonally expanded and had lower generation probabilities than equally common non-associated chains. Only TCR beta chains were sequenced in this cohort, and the absence of alpha or paired-chain data limited detectable features. Because the 87-base-pair reads could not distinguish some IMGT-functional V segments, including TRBV6-2 and TRBV6-3, those segments were excluded. In a later analysis, several top co-occurrence clusters were reported to appear linked to parvovirus B19, influenza, CMV and Epstein-Barr virus. V-gene and J-gene trimming of TCR beta chains was associated with a missense DCLRE1C variant in a later genetic analysis, and the association was replicated in an independent cohort. Specific HLA alleles were associated with over 15,000 TCR beta sequences at a false discovery rate of 0.05 in a later analysis. Cytomegalovirus status was reported to be diagnosed by the classifier with high specificity and sensitivity in both the original and validation cohorts. The study gave a list of more than 150 TCR beta chains associated with cytomegalovirus. In a later genetic analysis, fewer N-insertions in productive TCRs were reported among donors in an Asian-associated ancestry cluster than the roughly 710-donor mean.

This clone has only one observation. There is no known antigen for this receptor. Base qualities are not at hand, and no much larger clone is one base apart. To prepare the library, the immunoSEQ multiplex PCR assay was applied. For the multiplex PCR, a mixture combining 60 forward primers for TCR Vbeta segments and 13 reverse primers for TCR Jbeta segments was used. The CDR3 region of rearranged TCR beta genes was amplified from genomic DNA by a multiplex PCR assay. On the Illumina HiSeq System, the amplified TCR beta libraries were sequenced as 87-base-pair reads. From the authors' description of their analysis: A later analysis counted about 76 million unique TCR beta chains across the roughly 700 repertoires, and roughly 11 million of these chains were shared by at least two donors. Raw reads were error-corrected and collapsed into unique sequences with a nearest-neighbor algorithm that merged closely related sequences to remove PCR and sequencing errors. CDR3 sequences were aligned to IMGT reference sequences to assign V, D and J gene segments. For a sequence to be retained, a match of at least six nucleotides to both a V gene segment and a J gene segment was required. A rearrangement counted as productive if the CDR3 had no stop codons and remained in frame with V and J, and every other rearrangement counted as non-productive. CDR3 was defined by IMGT convention, running from the second conserved V-encoded cysteine to the conserved J-encoded phenylalanine. In an earlier analysis of approximately 590 of the donors, sequences lacking an unambiguous match to a single V gene segment were excluded. In an earlier analysis of approximately 550 of the donors, V segments were called functional above 56.7% productive rearrangements and were called segregating when the between-donor standard deviation exceeded 5%. A statistical classification framework was built to diagnose cytomegalovirus status from the catalog of TCR beta chain sequences. A later analysis assigned V and J genes by comparing TCR nucleotide sequences with IMGT/GENE-DB human TR gene sequences. A later analysis assigned CDR3 sequences and most-parsimonious VDJ recombination scenarios with the TCRdist pipeline. In a later analysis, each TCR beta chain was defined by its CDR3 amino acid sequence together with its V-gene family, and reads without a unique V-gene family were excluded. In a later analysis, 500 to 700 highly shared, low-generation-probability nucleotide sequences were removed to address suspected cross-contamination and a sequencing artifact. A later analysis calculated a clonal expansion index for each public chain from normalized within-repertoire ranks of inferred template counts. In a later analysis, generation probabilities were computed using a VDJ recombination model fitted to out-of-frame rearrangements, and the results were checked against IGoR. In a later analysis, TCR-TCR, TCR-HLA and TCR-CMV co-occurrence was scored with hypergeometric tests, and a repertoire-size bias correction was applied to TCR pairs. False discovery rates were estimated in a later analysis by permuting HLA or CMV assignments 20 times. In a later analysis, co-occurring TCRs were grouped with DBSCAN, and TCRdist sequence similarity was added when clustering was performed within HLA-allele-positive subsets. Repertoires with fewer than 30,000 or more than 120,000 public chains were left out of co-occurrence clustering, as were about 5 repertoires with anomalous nucleotide sharing. TCRdb took this table from immuneACCESS and kept in-frame rearrangements with V and J called. Such tables lack part of the clones; where checked against another copy, unresolved V genes explain under half of the gap, and the rest is unexplained. The DNA gave D and trimming, while V, J and clone size come from that table. The sample includes around 78,000 clones, with around 82% observed a single time. The ten largest account for 1.1% of the sample.

The cohort comprised around 690 healthy bone marrow donors. At the time of sampling, every cohort member was nominally healthy, though immune exposures that went unrecorded were likely present. The donor was CMV seronegative and belonged to the group of approximately 320 seronegative cohort members. Each donor provided a peripheral blood sample, and peripheral blood mononuclear cells were used for TCR beta sequencing. Genomic DNA extraction from the blood cell samples was performed with the Qiagen DNeasy Blood Extraction Kit. Deletion took 2 bases off V and 2 bases off J, with a span of 10 bases between the germline ends. The germline V gene specifies SGHRS as CDR1 and YFSETQ as CDR2. Measured from the cysteine to the phenylalanine, the CDR3 is 15 residues long. Only the CDR3 portion is preserved as DNA: 45 bases, with reading frame beginning at the first base.

Material for sequencing was PBMCs. The V and J segments used are TRBV5-1 and TRBJ2-2; the D region possibly corresponds to TRBD1 (6 bases align). The receptor comes from a male donor in good health and CMV-seronegative. The sequenced DNA is TGCGCCAGCAGCTTTCAGGGGTCCAACACCGGGGAGCTGTTTTTT. This encodes CASSFQGSNTGELFF.